Reported below is one T cell receptor beta chain. No antigen is known for it. Base qualities are not recorded, but no much larger clone differs from it by a single base. Donors formed part of the validation cohort, which comprised approximately 130 subjects and was distinct from the first cohort of 666 subjects. From the cysteine up to the phenylalanine, the CDR3 has a length of 15 residues. Solely the CDR3 DNA is kept, with 45 bases framed from the first base. The germline V gene provides CDR1 WSHSY and CDR2 SAAADI. Cut back by 6 bases and 2 bases, the V and J ends lie 15 bases apart. Library creation used the immunoSEQ multiplex PCR assay. The original methods were these. To diagnose cytomegalovirus status from the catalog of TCR beta chain sequences, a statistical classification framework was built. TCRdb carries this immuneACCESS record with in-frame sequences only. Its versions omit some clonotypes, under half of them owing to an unresolved V gene in the studies checked, with the rest unexplained. That table furnishes V, J and clone size, whereas the DNA furnished D and trimming. The sample profile shows about 360,000 clones; about nine tenths of them were found once. In total, the top ten clones hold 0.83% of the sample.

These data belong to a study of cytomegalovirus exposure and HLA in healthy donors (dated by TCRdb to about 2017). With regard to the full study: According to a later analysis, the roughly 130 validation repertoires were produced on the same platform as the roughly 600 repertoires of the first cohort. The aim of the study was to test whether cataloging public T cell receptors could identify signatures of past pathogen exposure. A separate validation cohort of approximately 120 different subjects was used in addition to the roughly 640-subject first cohort. High-throughput TCR immunosequencing, statistical association of individual TCRs with disease status, and machine learning were combined to predict cytomegalovirus infection status. Overall study outcomes, separate from this receptor: A total of roughly 160 TCR beta chains were listed by the study as associated with cytomegalovirus. In vitro tests confirmed that a few of the cytomegalovirus-associated TCR beta chains recognize cytomegalovirus antigens. Cytomegalovirus status was reported to be diagnosed by the classifier with high specificity and sensitivity in both the original and validation cohorts. Of the cluster scores, roughly 95% were above 0 in a later analysis, which found that TCRs clustered in the first cohort also tended to co-occur in the 110 or so validation repertoires. While some public TCRs were present in many individuals, most TCR sequences turned up only very rarely across donors. All 120 or so repertoires were used to score co-occurrence in the validation cohort in a later analysis, because that analysis had no HLA typing for the cohort. It was suggested by the authors that the approach could potentially be generalized to other disease states and immunological phenotypes.

This chain is built from TRBV10-2 and TRBJ2-3, and possibly TRBD2, on 6 matching bases. This TCR was recovered from a woman under 30 in good health and CMV-seronegative. Sequencing used PBMCs. Here is the DNA: TGCGCCAGCAGGCCTCCCGGGACTTTCACAGATACGCAGTATTTT. The encoded protein is CASRPPGTFTDTQYF.